The T cell receptor (beta chain) under discussion was sequenced for a study of graft-versus-host responses after intestinal transplantation. About the study: Recipients had transplants, and these were multivisceral, liver-intestinal, or isolated intestinal. Study outcomes and limitations: Early post-transplant HvG declines were associated with peak circulating GvH clone levels.

Trimming left V 4 bases short and J 7 bases short, with 17 bases between. Germline V gene data show CDR1 as LNHNV and CDR2 as YYDKDF (reference sequence). The CDR3 totals 15 residues. Measured with immunoSEQ multiplex PCR; TCRdb has only the in-frame clones, and not every one. Of approximately 16,000 clones listed, roughly three fifths were seen once; the top ten hold around 13%. To release intraepithelial and lamina propria lymphocytes, the graft tissue was processed. This clone is judged medium-sized (0.01 to 0.1%). Its antigen is currently unknown. The V and J genes are TRBV15 and TRBJ1-5, with D unresolved. This specimen was ileum tissue, taken 524 days after transplant. The TCR was taken from a human patient who received an intestinal transplant, so some T cells may come from the graft donor. Here the CDR3 reads CATSTRSGIRQPQHF. The DNA for the CDR3 is TGTGCCACCAGCACCCGTTCGGGAATAAGGCAGCCCCAGCATTTT.